This TCR beta chain was profiled in a study of blood T cell repertoires in COVID-19. As for the study in general: Whether acute or convalescent, the COVID-19 samples came from the United States, Italy and Spain. Sources were T cells, B-cell-depleted T cells, or PBMCs; the material itself was cDNA or gDNA.

Trimming took 3 bases from V and 6 from J; bases not matched to a gene: 9. This CDR3 is built from 16 residues. Germline-derived CDR1 and CDR2 are GTSNPN and SVGIG (reference sequence). Original analysis: Reference gene primer amplification in the assay estimated nucleated cell counts. Produced via immunoSEQ multiplex PCR; TCRdb's table is partial and in-frame only. V and J calls and clone size are those listed in that table; D and trimming were worked out from the DNA. The sample holds under 300,000 clones, 82% seen once. This TCR was recovered from a woman aged 60 to 75 with active or convalescent COVID-19. The sequenced sample was peripheral blood. This sequence joins TRBV30 and TRBJ1-6; 9 bases line up with TRBD1. CDR3 residues: CAWSPDRGGFNSPLHF. The CDR3 DNA follows: TGTGCCTGGAGCCCGGACAGGGGCGGTTTTAATTCACCCCTCCACTTT.